One sample yielded the 3 T cell receptor beta chains listed below, sequenced in a study of shared T cell receptors in the human thymus. Sequenced by immunoSEQ multiplex PCR; TCRdb stores in-frame clones only, minus some. The sample has 720,000 or so clones, 70% to 90% seen once. This same sample was also part of a study on human thymus T cells.

Sequenced input: thymocytes. The receptor source for this set is a girl in the first two years of life with a congenital heart defect.

This clone was found once. This chain uses TRBV5-1 with TRBJ2-1; 9 bases map to TRBD1. Germline lookup yields CDR1 SGHRS and CDR2 YFSETQ. The CDR3 is made up of 13 amino acids. V trimming: 2 bases; J trimming: 13 bases; junction bases outside the gene matches: 7. The CDR3 region has the DNA TGCGCCAGCAGCTTCCGGGACAGGGACAGACAGTTCTTC. This translates into CASSFRDRDRQFF.

For the CDR3, the DNA is TGTGCCAGCAGCCTCCAAGGCAAGCGGGGGCCCGATAAGACCCAGTACTTC. Its protein product is CASSLQGKRGPDKTQYF. V gene TRBV7-2 combines with J gene TRBJ2-5, with 8 bases aligning to TRBD2. CDR1 is SGHTA and CDR2 is FQGNSA in the germline V gene. This CDR3 has 17 residues. The trim removed 5 bases at V and 6 bases at J, leaving 17 bases unmatched. Variable domain in full (rest from reference TRBV7-2 and TRBJ2-5): GAGVSQSPSNKVTEKGKDVELRCDPISGHTALYWYRQSLGQGLEFLIYFQGNSAPDKSGLPSDRFSAERTGGSVSTLTIQRTQQEDSAVYLCASSLQGKRGPDKTQYFGPGTRLLVL.

The chain is built from TRBV5-1 and TRBJ1-2; tentatively, D is TRBD1 (5 bases). Germline V gene data show CDR1 as SGHRS and CDR2 as YFSETQ. Deletions cut 0 bases from V and 2 bases from J, with 14 bases between. This CDR3 has 16 amino acids. The CDR3 DNA reads TGCGCCAGCAGCTTGGATAGGGGCCAAATCAACTATGGCTACACCTTC. Its translation is CASSLDRGQINYGYTF.